The 15 T cell receptor beta chains reported below all come from one sample, sequenced in a study of CXCR3-negative and CXCR3-positive naive CD8 T cells. Through 5' RACE with UMI labels, the TRB cDNA libraries were prepared. After re-calling the 5' RACE reads, TCRdb lists one entry per CDR3 protein, DNA absent. The sample table sets out about 43,000 distinct CDR3 sequences. The sample consisted of memory CD8+ T cells from blood. The receptors come from a human donor in good health. Some clones in this sample may be carry-over from other donors' samples.

V is TRBV29-1 and J is TRBJ2-1; the D call of TRBD1 rests on TCRdb alone, since no DNA is present to check it. In germline, CDR1 is SQVTM, CDR2 ANQGSEA. The CDR3 extends over 14 amino acids. CDR3 loop: CSVELGTGSNEQFF.

This chain connects TRBV25-1 to TRBJ1-2. The CDR3 is 13 amino acids. Per germline, CDR1 MGHDK and CDR2 SYGVNS. CDR3 in amino acids: CASSESSAHGYTF.

The chain is built from TRBV7-9 and TRBJ1-2; the D gene TCRdb calls, TRBD1, cannot be checked with no DNA. Per the germline V gene, CDR1 is SEHNR and CDR2 is FQNEAQ (reference sequence). The CDR3 totals 12 residues. The CDR3 loop reads CATPGLDYGYTF.

The chain recombines TRBV20-1 with TRBJ2-7; the D call of TRBD1 rests on TCRdb alone, since no DNA is present to check it. Germline CDR1 reads DFQATT; CDR2 reads SNEGSKA (reference sequence). This CDR3 is built from 11 residues. The CDR3 loop is CSARGRYEQYF.

The rearrangement uses TRBV15 and TRBJ1-1. There are 14 residues in the CDR3. Germline CDR1 LNHNV, CDR2 YYDKDF (reference sequence). The CDR3 sequence: CATTARSLATEAFF.

This chain links TRBV6-5 with TRBJ2-3; TCRdb gives TRBD2 as the D gene, but with no DNA this cannot be confirmed. The CDR3 covers 17 residues. CDR1 MNHEY and CDR2 SVGAGI come from the germline V gene. The CDR3 here is CASSTNPGLATAYTQYF.

The chain recombines TRBV19 with TRBJ1-5; TCRdb calls TRBD1, which cannot be checked without DNA. This CDR3 spans 16 amino acids. The germline V gene has CDR1 LNHDA and CDR2 SQIVND (reference sequence). CDR3 sequence: CASTLSADRLNQPQHF.

The chain joins TRBV20-1 to TRBJ1-1. Looked up from germline, CDR1 is DFQATT and CDR2 is SNEGSKA (reference sequence). CDR3 size: 11 residues. CDR3 protein: CSVPTNTEAFF.

The chain links TRBV5-4 to TRBJ2-1; TCRdb outputs TRBD1, but without DNA this stays unchecked. Germline V CDR1 and CDR2: SGHNT, YYREEE (reference sequence). This CDR3 is 15 amino acids long. CDR3 protein: CASTPAGASLSEQFF.

The chain links TRBV6-4 to TRBJ2-2; TCRdb's D call, TRBD1, is unchecked because there is no DNA. This CDR3 region has 16 residues. Germline assignment: CDR1 MRHNA and CDR2 SNTAGT. This CDR3 is CASSDSGHGNTGELFF.

The J gene is TRBJ1-5, the V gene TRBV12-3 or TRBV12-4; TCRdb gives TRBD1 as the D gene, but with no DNA this cannot be confirmed. The CDR3 has 12 residues. The CDR3 here is CASSFPGHPQHF.

The chain couples TRBV7-8 to TRBJ1-5; TCRdb returns TRBD1, unconfirmable since there is no DNA. The CDR3 length is 16 residues. Germline V CDR1 and CDR2: SGHVS, FQNEAQ. The CDR3 here is CASSLVFRGQRQPQHF.

V is TRBV7-2 and J is TRBJ2-3; checking the TCRdb D call of TRBD2 is not possible without DNA. Germline V gene sequence: CDR1 SGHTA, CDR2 FQGNSA. The CDR3 has 16 residues. CDR3 residues: CASSLGAGVYKDTQYF.

The V and J genes are TRBV29-1 and TRBJ2-5. Germline CDR1 reads SQVTM; CDR2 reads ANQGSEA. The CDR3 length is 13 residues. The CDR3 loop reads CSERPGNQETQYF.

Its frequency marks this clonotype as medium-sized. CDR3 in amino acids: CASGGSSTDTQYF. V usage is TRBV6-4 and J usage is TRBJ2-3. This CDR3 contains 13 residues. Germline lookup yields CDR1 MRHNA and CDR2 SNTAGT.